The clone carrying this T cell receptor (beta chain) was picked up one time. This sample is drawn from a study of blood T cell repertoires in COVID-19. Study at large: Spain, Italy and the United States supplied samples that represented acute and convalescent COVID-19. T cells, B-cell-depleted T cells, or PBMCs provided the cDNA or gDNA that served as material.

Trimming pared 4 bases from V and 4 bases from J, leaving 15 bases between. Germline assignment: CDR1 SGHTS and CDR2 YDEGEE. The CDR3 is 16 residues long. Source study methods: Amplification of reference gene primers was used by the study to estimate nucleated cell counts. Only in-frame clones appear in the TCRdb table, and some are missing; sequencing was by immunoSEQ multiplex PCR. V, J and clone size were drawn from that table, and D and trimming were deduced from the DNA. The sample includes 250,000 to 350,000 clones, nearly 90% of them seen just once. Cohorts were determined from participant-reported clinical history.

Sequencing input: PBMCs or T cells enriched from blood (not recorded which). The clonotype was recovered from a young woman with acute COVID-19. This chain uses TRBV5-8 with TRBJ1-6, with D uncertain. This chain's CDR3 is CASSHGLPGYNSPLHF. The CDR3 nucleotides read TGTGCCAGCAGCCATGGACTCCCCGGATATAATTCACCCCTCCACTTT.